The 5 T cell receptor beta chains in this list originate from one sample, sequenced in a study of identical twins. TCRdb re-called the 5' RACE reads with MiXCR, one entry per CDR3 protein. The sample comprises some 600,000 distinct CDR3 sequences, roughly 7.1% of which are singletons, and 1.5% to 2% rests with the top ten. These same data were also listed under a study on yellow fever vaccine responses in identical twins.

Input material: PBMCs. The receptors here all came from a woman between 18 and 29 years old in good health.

CDR3 DNA: TGTGCCAGCAGCCTACCCGGGGGGGACACAGATACGCAGTATTTT. The encoded protein is CASSLPGGDTDTQYF. The rearrangement joins TRBV7-9 to TRBJ2-3; 8 bases fit TRBD2. Germline assignment: CDR1 SEHNR and CDR2 FQNEAQ (reference sequence). The CDR3 extends over 15 amino acids. V was pared by 5 bases and J by 2 bases, with 6 bases of the junction left unmatched.

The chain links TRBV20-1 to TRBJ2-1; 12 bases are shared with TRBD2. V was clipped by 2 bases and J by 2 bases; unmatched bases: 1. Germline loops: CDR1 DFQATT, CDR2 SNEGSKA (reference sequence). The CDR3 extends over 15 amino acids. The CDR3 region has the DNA TGCAGTGCTAGACTAGCGGGAGGGCCCTACAATGAGCAGTTCTTC. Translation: CSARLAGGPYNEQFF.

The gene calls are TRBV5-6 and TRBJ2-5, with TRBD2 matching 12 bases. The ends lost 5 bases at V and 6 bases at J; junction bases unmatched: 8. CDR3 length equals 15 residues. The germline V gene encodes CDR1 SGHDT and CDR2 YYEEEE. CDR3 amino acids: CASRGTSGPVKTQYF. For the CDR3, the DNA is TGTGCCAGCAGGGGGACTAGCGGGCCAGTAAAGACCCAGTACTTC.

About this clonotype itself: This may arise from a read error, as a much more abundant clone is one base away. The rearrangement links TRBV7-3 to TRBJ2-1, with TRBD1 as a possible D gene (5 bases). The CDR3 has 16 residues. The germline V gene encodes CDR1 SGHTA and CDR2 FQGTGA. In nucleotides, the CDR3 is TGTGCCTGCAGCTCACCCGGTCCTACAGGAAAAAATGAGCAGTTCTTC. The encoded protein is CACSSPGPTGKNEQFF.

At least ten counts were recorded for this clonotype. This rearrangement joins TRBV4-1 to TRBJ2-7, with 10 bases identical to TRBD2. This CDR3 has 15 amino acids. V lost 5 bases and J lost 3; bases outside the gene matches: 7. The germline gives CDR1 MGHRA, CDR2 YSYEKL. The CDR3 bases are TGCGCCAGCAGCTACCGGACTAGCGGCTACTACGAGCAGTACTTC. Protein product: CASSYRTSGYYEQYF.